This TCR beta chain originates from a study of CD8 T cells in Susac syndrome. Study overall: Treatment status at blood draw for the Susac syndrome patients was therapy-naive, corticosteroids, or intravenous immunoglobulin alone.

V dropped 3 bases and J dropped 1; count of bases not matched to a gene: 3. CDR1 is SGHTA, CDR2 FQGNSA, per germline. The CDR3 is made up of 15 amino acids. Recently defined diagnostic criteria for definite or probable disease were fulfilled by Susac syndrome patients. TEMRA cells underwent FACS enrichment and CD8+ and CD4+ T cells underwent negative isolation. cDNA came from approximately 0.5 to 1 ug RNA primed by random hexamers. Amplification of TCR beta CDR3 spanned 54 Vbeta and 13 Jbeta via immunoSEQ multiplex PCR. MiXCR, run by TCRdb on the immunoSEQ multiplex PCR reads, gives a single entry per CDR3 protein. The table lists approximately 190,000 distinct CDR3 sequences, roughly 91% of them singletons, with 0.085% to 0.09% in the top ten.

J is TRBJ2-1 and V is TRBV7-2; 7 positions match TRBD2. The sequence came from a human donor with Susac syndrome. The sample was CD4+ T cells from PBMCs. The CDR3 DNA sequence: TGTGCCAGCAGCTTGGGAGGGACTTCCTACAATGAGCAGTTCTTC. Amino acid sequence: CASSLGGTSYNEQFF. The complete variable domain, with remaining parts taken from reference TRBV7-2 and TRBJ2-1, reads GAGVSQSPSNKVTEKGKDVELRCDPISGHTALYWYRQSLGQGLEFLIYFQGNSAPDKSGLPSDRFSAERTGGSVSTLTIQRTQQEDSAVYLCASSLGGTSYNEQFFGPGTRLTVL.